Below, 18 T cell receptor beta chains from the same sample are listed, as sequenced in a study of CD8+CD57+ T cells in acquired aplastic anemia (dated by TCRdb to the late 2010s). TCRdb shows the sequencer as Illumina HiSeq 2000. Genomic DNA served as template for TCR beta VDJ combination and CDR3 sequence profiling. TCRdb reworked the public reads: Q25 trimming with fastp, MiXCR clone assembly, productive beta chains retained. Rows with one shared CDR3 protein collapse into an entry with the most common genes and DNA. The table for this sample lists roughly 160,000 distinct CDR3 sequences; roughly 63% of them were counted only once. In total, the top ten clones hold 45% of the sample. The material sequenced was sorted CD4+, CD8+, or CD8+CD57+ T cells (not recorded which) from PBMCs. The receptors were sampled from a human donor in good health.

The chain uses TRBV24-1 and TRBJ2-1, with D perhaps TRBD2 (6 bases). The CDR3 runs to 15 residues. Trimming left V 3 bases short and J 3 bases short, with 11 bases between. The germline CDR1 and CDR2 sequences are KGHDR and SFDVKD. CDR3 residues: CATSDGTPDYNEQFF. For the CDR3, the DNA is TGTGCCACCAGTGATGGGACTCCGGACTACAATGAGCAGTTCTTC.

The DNA for the CDR3 is TGTGCCAGCAGTGAGGGCGGAATCTCCTACGAGCAGTACTTC. Protein sequence: CASSEGGISYEQYF. The rearrangement uses TRBV2 and TRBJ2-7; no definite D call. The CDR3 is 14 amino acids. The germline gives CDR1 SNHLY, CDR2 FYNNEI. V was pared by 3 bases and J by 0 bases, with 9 bases between.

This clonotype was counted many times. V gene TRBV20-1 combines with J gene TRBJ2-2; D not resolved. Germline CDR1 DFQATT, CDR2 SNEGSKA (reference sequence). Trimming took 2 bases from V and 6 from J, leaving 10 bases between them. The CDR3 is 13 amino acids. Here the CDR3 DNA reads TGCAGTGCTAGACACGGTGACTCCGGGGAGCTGTTTTTT. The encoded protein is CSARHGDSGELFF.

This clonotype was detected many times. The chain couples TRBV6-4 to TRBJ2-1, with 13 nucleotides matching TRBD2. CDR1 MRHNA and CDR2 SNTAGT come from the germline V gene. Trimming at V came to 3 bases and at J to 5 bases, leaving 4 bases not matched to a gene. CDR3 size: 16 residues. CDR3 sequence reads: CASSEGGLAGHNEQFF. Written as DNA, the CDR3 is TGTGCCAGCAGTGAGGGGGGACTAGCGGGGCACAATGAGCAGTTCTTC.

The count of this clonotype is one. J is TRBJ2-1 and V is TRBV19; D not certain. CDR3 length equals 16 residues. Looked up from germline, CDR1 is LNHDA and CDR2 is SQIVND (reference sequence). The V end was cut by 4 bases, the J end by 1 base, with 14 bases between. CDR3 sequence: CASSTVFTVSYNEQFF. For the CDR3, the DNA is TGTGCCAGTAGTACCGTTTTTACAGTATCCTACAATGAGCAGTTCTTC. The full variable domain, its missing parts supplied by reference TRBV19 and TRBJ2-1, is DGGITQSPKYLFRKEGQNVTLSCEQNLNHDAMYWYRQDPGQGLRLIYYSQIVNDFQKGDIAEGYSVSREKKESFPLTVTSAQKNPTAFYLCASSTVFTVSYNEQFFGPGTRLTVL.

This clonotype was seen at least ten times. The chain joins TRBV4-3 to TRBJ2-7; 7 positions match TRBD2. Germline trimming cut 1 base from V and 2 bases from J; bases unmatched to any gene: 14. Germline V CDR1 and CDR2: LGHNA, YSLEER. This CDR3 comprises 18 residues. The CDR3 DNA reads TGCGCCAGCAGCCAAGCGGCCCTCGGCGGGAGTTATGCCTACGAGCAGTACTTC. It is translated as CASSQAALGGSYAYEQYF.

This chain joins TRBV20-1 and TRBJ2-7; the D is unclear. The V gene's germline CDR1 is DFQATT and CDR2 SNEGSKA (reference sequence). There are 15 residues in the CDR3. V shed 0 bases and J shed 0 bases, with 12 bases lying between them. The CDR3 is CSARDLVSHSYEQYF. The CDR3 coding sequence is TGCAGTGCTAGAGATCTGGTGTCCCACTCCTACGAGCAGTACTTC.

A few counts support this clonotype. CDR3 nucleotides: TGCAGTGCTAGGGACCGACAGGGTCAAGAGACCCAGTACTTC. It specifies CSARDRQGQETQYF. The J gene is TRBJ2-5, the V gene TRBV20-1, with TRBD1 matching over 7 bases. CDR3 length: 14 amino acids. Per the germline V gene, CDR1 is DFQATT and CDR2 is SNEGSKA (reference sequence). Unmatched junction bases numbered 6, after V lost 3 bases and J lost 2 bases.

This chain links TRBV19 with TRBJ2-1, with 8 bases aligning to TRBD1. This CDR3 contains 15 residues. V was pared by 0 bases and J by 6 bases, with 4 bases of the junction left unmatched. CDR1 is LNHDA and CDR2 is SQIVND in the germline V gene (reference sequence). CDR3 in amino acids: CASSIDGGTGNEQFF. Here the CDR3 DNA reads TGTGCCAGTAGTATAGATGGGGGGACAGGCAATGAGCAGTTCTTC.

CDR3 DNA sequence: TGTGCCAGCAGCTTAGACGGGCTAGCGGGGAACCGCTACGAGCAGTACTTC. Its protein product is CASSLDGLAGNRYEQYF. The chain joins TRBV7-6 to TRBJ2-7; 9 bases map to TRBD2. V trimming: 1 base; J trimming: 3 bases; junction bases outside the gene matches: 10. Germline V gives CDR1 SGHVS, CDR2 FNYEAQ. The CDR3 consists of 17 residues.

This clonotype was counted between two and nine times. This chain joins TRBV29-1 and TRBJ1-5, with TRBD1 matching over 8 bases. Trimming took 6 bases from V and 4 from J; bases not matched to a gene: 5. The CDR3 length is 13 residues. The germline gives CDR1 SQVTM, CDR2 ANQGSEA. CDR3 nucleotide sequence: TGCAGCGTCCGGGGACAGGAGAATCAGCCCCAGCATTTT. Amino acid sequence: CSVRGQENQPQHF.

Worth noting for this clonotype: One end of the junction does not line up with germline, which may come from a read error. The genes are TRBV19 and TRBJ2-7; D is undetermined. Germline V gene data show CDR1 as LNHDA and CDR2 as SQIVND (reference sequence). This CDR3 spans 10 amino acids. The CDR3 DNA reads as TGTGCCAGTAGTGGCGGCGAGCAGTGCTTC. Translation: CASSGGEQCF.

This clonotype came up a few times. The rearrangement links TRBV7-6 to TRBJ2-7; D may be TRBD1 (6 bases). Per the germline V gene, CDR1 is SGHVS and CDR2 is FNYEAQ. The CDR3 has 13 amino acids. The germline V and J ends were trimmed by 3 bases and 4 bases, with 10 bases remaining between them. The CDR3: CASSFGQLYEQYF. DNA for the CDR3: TGTGCCAGCAGCTTCGGACAGTTATACGAGCAGTACTTC.

This clonotype was picked up a small number of times. The chain is built from TRBV20-1 and TRBJ1-1; the D gene is possibly TRBD1 (5 bases). The CDR3 is 15 residues long. The V gene lost 3 bases and the J gene lost 4 bases, with 18 bases spanning the gap. From germline, CDR1 is DFQATT and CDR2 SNEGSKA (reference sequence). CDR3: CSARGGGDSFTEAFF. CDR3 coding DNA: TGCAGTGCTAGGGGCGGCGGTGACAGCTTCACTGAAGCTTTCTTT.

This clonotype was found once. V gene TRBV19 combines with J gene TRBJ2-3; D is ambiguous. Germline V CDR1 and CDR2: LNHDA, SQIVND (reference sequence). The CDR3 totals 13 residues. Between the trimmed V and J ends, which lost 3 bases and 6 bases, there was a span of 10 bases. The DNA of the CDR3 is TGTGCCAGTAGTATGTATTCCGGGGATACGCAGTATTTT. It specifies CASSMYSGDTQYF.

V gene TRBV24-1 combines with J gene TRBJ2-2; perhaps D is TRBD1 or TRBD2 (5 bases each). This CDR3 region has 14 residues. Per the germline V gene, CDR1 is KGHDR and CDR2 is SFDVKD. V shed 5 bases and J shed 5 bases, with 11 bases lying between them. CDR3 coding DNA: TGTGCCACCAGTGGAAGGGACGGTACCGGGGAGCTGTTTTTT. Its protein product is CATSGRDGTGELFF.

The gene calls are TRBV10-2 and TRBJ2-7, with D perhaps matching TRBD1 (5 bases). Between the trimmed V and J ends, which lost 8 bases and 2 bases, there was a span of 13 bases. Germline CDR1 and CDR2: WSHSY and SAAADI. This CDR3 spans 13 amino acids. The CDR3 here is CASCDQGPYEQYF. Here the CDR3 DNA reads TGCGCCAGCTGCGACCAGGGTCCCTACGAGCAGTACTTC.

This clonotype has just a few counts. The genes are TRBV10-3 and TRBJ2-2; 8 bases fit TRBD1. Germline V gene lookup returns CDR1 ENHRY and CDR2 SYGVKD. The CDR3 extends over 14 amino acids. J lost 1 base, V lost 6 bases, and 1 base had no gene match. The CDR3 loop is CAISGTGNTGELFF. The CDR3 bases are TGTGCCATCAGCGGGACAGGGAACACCGGGGAGCTGTTTTTT.